Given below is one T cell receptor beta chain in context. Authors' analysis steps: Amplification of reference gene primers provided the estimated nucleated cell counts. This table comes from immunoSEQ multiplex PCR, and its TCRdb copy is limited to in-frame clones, with some not included. D and trimming were read from the DNA, whereas the V and J calls and clone size are those reported in that table. Among some 96,000 clones, 70% to 90% were seen once, and the ten largest hold around an eighth. CDR1 and CDR2 from the germline V gene are SGHAT and FQNNGV. The V gene lost 2 bases and the J gene lost 1 base, with 12 bases spanning the gap. This CDR3 contains 16 residues. The data were obtained in a study of blood T cell repertoires in COVID-19. Across the study: Acute and convalescent COVID-19 specimens originated in the United States, Italy and Spain. Nucleic acid was either cDNA or gDNA, and it came from T cells, B-cell-depleted T cells, or PBMCs.

The sample comprised peripheral blood. The J gene is TRBJ2-1, the V gene TRBV11-2; TRBD2 might be the D (6 bases). The receptor comes from a man in his fifties or sixties with active or convalescent COVID-19. CDR3 region: CASSLNSGSSYNEQFF. Here the CDR3 DNA reads TGTGCCAGCAGCTTAAATAGCGGTAGTTCCTACAATGAGCAGTTCTTC. The whole variable domain, filled in from reference TRBV11-2 and TRBJ2-1, reads EAGVAQSPRYKIIEKRQSVAFWCNPISGHATLYWYQQILGQGPKLLIQFQNNGVVDDSQLPKDRFSAERLKGVDSTLKIQPAKLEDSAVYLCASSLNSGSSYNEQFFGPGTRLTVL.